This paragraph reports one T cell receptor (beta chain). What this receptor recognizes is not known. One base away there is no much larger clone; base qualities are not given. Stable hyperthyroidism was defined as no progression to ophthalmopathy within 18 months of follow-up. Patients with hyperthyroidism were aged 18 to 65 years, had been newly diagnosed, and had a disease duration of less than 2 months. Patients with other autoimmune diseases, uncontrolled infections, pregnancy or lactation were excluded from the study. Clinical symptoms, serum thyroxine, TRAb, thyroid ultrasound and orbital computed tomography were used for diagnosis. Using Ficoll-Paque density gradient centrifugation, PBMCs were isolated from roughly 9.2 ml of fresh peripheral blood. Trizol reagent was used to extract the total RNA, and its quality was then checked on an Agilent 2100 Bioanalyzer. The germline V gene gives CDR1 as SGHTA and CDR2 as FQGNSA. The CDR3 sequence holds 15 residues, the cysteine and phenylalanine included. CDR3 DNA is the only sequence kept; it has 45 bases, read in frame from the first base. Trimming takes 4 bases from V and 7 bases from J, and the germline ends sit 14 bases apart.

The sample is drawn from a study of Graves' ophthalmopathy and Graves' hyperthyroidism (dated by TCRdb to between 2017 and 2018). Study-wide context: Peripheral blood was collected at initial diagnosis, prior to any treatment. In over five hyperthyroidism patients, T-cell repertoires of thyroid tissue and blood were compared. The 75 to 100 discovery patients were divided at random into training and test sets in a 7:3 ratio. To explore V-J signatures distinguishing ophthalmopathy from hyperthyroidism, a discovery set of 100 or so patients (more than 40 ophthalmopathy, around 55 stable hyperthyroidism) was enrolled. For independent validation, a separate cohort was made up of 18 to 20 hyperthyroidism patients plus 17 patients who later progressed from hyperthyroidism to ophthalmopathy. To tell Graves' ophthalmopathy apart from Graves' hyperthyroidism, and to predict which patients would progress to ophthalmopathy, the study relied on TCR beta repertoire signatures. Once sampling was done, hyperthyroidism patients were given methimazole at a starting dose of 30 mg daily, while ophthalmopathy patients were given high-dose intravenous methylprednisolone. In total, 135 blood samples were TCR-sequenced: 43 ophthalmopathy, approximately 80 hyperthyroidism and approximately 17 hyperthyroidism-to-ophthalmopathy patients.

Study-wide findings and limitations: In validation, the model predicted ophthalmopathy progression with about 71% sensitivity and approximately 72% specificity; approximately 12 predicted patients were CT-confirmed with GO in a median of about 6.2 months. Sample size was not predetermined statistically, and investigators were not blinded to group allocation. Most of the expanded thyroid clonotypes with a frequency above 0.001 were also detected in blood, and it was suggested that the thyroid immune response may be reflected by blood repertoires. In cross-validation, the 13-signature model distinguished ophthalmopathy from stable hyperthyroidism with about 90% sensitivity and approximately 81% specificity, and in the test set the corresponding values were approximately 79% and 70%.

For repertoire sequencing, the TCR beta CDR3 regions were amplified from RNA transcripts. A first-round RT-PCR used HTBI primers with the Qiagen OneStep RT-PCR kit, followed by a second-round multiplex PCR, size selection and purification. Libraries were sequenced on an Illumina HiSeq2000 using paired-end 100 bp reads. As for the original processing: SOAPnuke was used to process the reads, removing any read that contained adapters or uncalled bases, had a mean Phred below 15, or lacked an exact match to the constant primer or identifier. High-quality paired reads were merged with COPE v1.2.5. Each unique nucleotide sequence was treated as a clonotype, and MiTCR v1.1 was used to align the clonotypes to the IMGT TRB V, D and J references. The analysis was limited to V-J combinations with a frequency above 0.0001, which together covered 99.2% of repertoires. For each V-J combination, a TCR clonal expansion and chaos score was defined as F50 clonal expansion divided by the chaos observed in the TCRdist matrix. Features were reduced by Welch's t-statistics and random forest to over 10 V-J combinations, which fed a naive Bayes classifier. Thyroid-blood repertoire similarity was quantified with the Morisita-Horn index. TCRdb passed the public sequencing reads through fastp at Q25 and MiXCR, retaining productive beta sequences. Here each entry gathers all rows of one CDR3 protein and keeps the most common genes and DNA. It is TCRdb's table, rather than the study itself, that gives the V and J calls and clone size. In this sample the table shows over 500,000 distinct CDR3 sequences, 20% to 25% of which occur a single time. The top ten constitute around 7% of the sample.

The source material was peripheral blood. The rearrangement combines TRBV7-2 with TRBJ1-6, with a weak D call of TRBD1 (6 bases match). The receptor was derived from a woman between 18 and 29 years old with stable Graves' hyperthyroidism. Some clones in this sample may be carry-over from other donors' samples. Donor details come from another sample of the same person, matched by shared clones. The CDR3 loop reads CASSSQGPPNSPLHF. The sequenced DNA: TGTGCCAGCAGCTCTCAGGGGCCCCCCAATTCACCCCTCCACTTT.